This T cell receptor (beta chain) originates from a study of blood T cell repertoires in COVID-19. The overall study: Sites in the United States, Italy and Spain provided acute and convalescent COVID-19 samples. The cDNA or gDNA used as material had been derived from T cells, B-cell-depleted T cells, or PBMCs.

Germline V lookup: CDR1 SQVTM, CDR2 ANQGSEA. Deletions cut 6 bases from V and 5 bases from J, with 16 bases between. The CDR3 has 13 amino acids. Original analysis: Researchers report that nucleated cell counts were estimated from reference gene primer amplification. Some clones are missing from TCRdb's copy, which holds only in-frame ones; the method was immunoSEQ multiplex PCR. V and J calls and clone size are as listed in that table; D and trimming were resolved from the DNA. The table includes about 99,000 clones, 79% detected once. Sequenced input: peripheral blood. This chain links TRBV29-1 with TRBJ2-5; D might be TRBD2 (5 bases). The clonotype comes from a woman older than 75 with active or convalescent COVID-19. Here the CDR3 DNA reads TGCAGCGTGGCGGGCCAGGTCTGGGAGACCCAGTACTTC. Translating gives CSVAGQVWETQYF.